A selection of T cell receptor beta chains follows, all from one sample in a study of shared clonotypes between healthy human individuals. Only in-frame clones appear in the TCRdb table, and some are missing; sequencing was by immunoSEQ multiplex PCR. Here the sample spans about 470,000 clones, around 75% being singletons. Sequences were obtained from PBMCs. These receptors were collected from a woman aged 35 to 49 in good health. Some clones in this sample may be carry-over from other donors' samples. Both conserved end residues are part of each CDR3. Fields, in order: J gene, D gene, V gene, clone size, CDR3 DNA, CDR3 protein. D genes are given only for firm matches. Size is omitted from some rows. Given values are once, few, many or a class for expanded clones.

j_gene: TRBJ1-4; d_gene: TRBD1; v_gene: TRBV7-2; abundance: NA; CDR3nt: TGTGCCAGCAGCTTCGGGACAGACCCTAATGAAAAACTGTTTTTT; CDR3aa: CASSFGTDPNEKLFF
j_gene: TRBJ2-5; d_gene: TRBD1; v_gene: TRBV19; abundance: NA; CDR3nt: TGTGCCAGCAGACAGGGCCCCCAAGAGACCCAGTACTTC; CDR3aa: CASRQGPQETQYF
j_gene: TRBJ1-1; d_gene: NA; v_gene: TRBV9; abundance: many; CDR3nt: TGTGCCAGCAGCGTAGCTCCTCAGGGTTCCACTGAAGCTTTCTTT; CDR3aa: CASSVAPQGSTEAFF
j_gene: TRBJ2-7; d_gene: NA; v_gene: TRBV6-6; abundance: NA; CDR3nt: TGTGCCAGCAGTCCGACCGGGCGTCTTAAGAACGAGCAGTACTTC; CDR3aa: CASSPTGRLKNEQYF
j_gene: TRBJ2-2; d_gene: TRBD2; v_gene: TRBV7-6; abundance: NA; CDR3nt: TGTGCCAGCAGCTTTGACCTCTCGACTAGCGGGAGCACCGGGGAGCTGTTTTTT; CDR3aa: CASSFDLSTSGSTGELFF
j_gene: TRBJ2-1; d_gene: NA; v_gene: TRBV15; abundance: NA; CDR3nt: TGTGCCACCAGCAGAGATACCAGCTCCTACAATGAGCAGTTCTTC; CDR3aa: CATSRDTSSYNEQFF
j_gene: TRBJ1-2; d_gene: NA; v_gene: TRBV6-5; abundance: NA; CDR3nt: TGTGCCAGCAGCCCGAGTACAGGTCGCTATGGCTACACCTTC; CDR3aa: CASSPSTGRYGYTF
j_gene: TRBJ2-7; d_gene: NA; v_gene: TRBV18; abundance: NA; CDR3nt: TGTGCCAGCTCACCATTAGGCTACGAGCAGTACTTC; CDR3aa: CASSPLGYEQYF
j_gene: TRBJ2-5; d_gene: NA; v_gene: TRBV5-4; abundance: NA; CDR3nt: TGTGCCAGCAGCTTGGCCGGGACGCAAGAGACCCAGTACTTC; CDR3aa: CASSLAGTQETQYF
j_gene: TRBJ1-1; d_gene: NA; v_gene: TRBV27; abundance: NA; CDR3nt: TGTGCCAGCAGTTTAATAGTCGCGGGGTTGACTGAAGCTTTCTTT; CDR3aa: CASSLIVAGLTEAFF
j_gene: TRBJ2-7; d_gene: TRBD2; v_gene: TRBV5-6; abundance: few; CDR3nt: TGTGCCAGCAGCCGGACTAGCGGGAGAATCTCCTACGAGCAGTACTTC; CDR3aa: CASSRTSGRISYEQYF
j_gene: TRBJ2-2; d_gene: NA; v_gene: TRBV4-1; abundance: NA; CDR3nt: TGCGCCAGCAGCCAAGATCGGATCCAGACCGGGGAGCTGTTTTTT; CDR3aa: CASSQDRIQTGELFF
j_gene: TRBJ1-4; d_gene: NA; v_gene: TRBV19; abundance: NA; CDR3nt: TGTGCCAGTAGCTATGACAGGAGTGCAACTAATGAAAAACTGTTTTTT; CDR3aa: CASSYDRSATNEKLFF
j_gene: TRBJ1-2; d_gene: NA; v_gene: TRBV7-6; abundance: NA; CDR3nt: TGTGCCAGCAGCTTGGACCTCGAGGGCTATGGCTACACCTTC; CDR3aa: CASSLDLEGYGYTF
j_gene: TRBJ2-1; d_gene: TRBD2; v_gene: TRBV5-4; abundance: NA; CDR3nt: TGTGCCAGCAGCTTGGCTGCGGGACTAGCGGGAGTATTGGCTTCCAATGAGCAGTTCTTC; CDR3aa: CASSLAAGLAGVLASNEQFF
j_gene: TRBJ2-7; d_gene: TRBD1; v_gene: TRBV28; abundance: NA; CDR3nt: TGTGCCAGCAGTTCCGGCTCGATGTACAGGGGGCCTTCCGCTAGCTACGAGCAGTACTTC; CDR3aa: CASSSGSMYRGPSASYEQYF
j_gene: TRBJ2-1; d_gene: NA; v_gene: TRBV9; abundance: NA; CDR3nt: TGTGCCAGCAGCCCTAGACTAGGCTCCTACAATGAGCAGTTCTTC; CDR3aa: CASSPRLGSYNEQFF
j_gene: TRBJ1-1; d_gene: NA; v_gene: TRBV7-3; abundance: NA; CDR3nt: TGTGCCAGCAGCGGGCAGGGGCCGGGCACTGAAGCTTTCTTT; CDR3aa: CASSGQGPGTEAFF
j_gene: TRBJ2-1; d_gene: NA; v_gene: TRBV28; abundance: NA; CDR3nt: TGTGCCAGCAGTTTAACGGGTAATGAGCAGTTCTTC; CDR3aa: CASSLTGNEQFF
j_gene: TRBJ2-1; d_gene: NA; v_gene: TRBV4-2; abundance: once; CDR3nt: TGTGCCAGCAGCCCTGCATGGGGCCGTGGGACTTACAATGAGCAGTTCTTC; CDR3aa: CASSPAWGRGTYNEQFF
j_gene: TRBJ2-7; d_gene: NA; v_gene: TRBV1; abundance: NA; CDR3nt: TGCACCAGCAGACCTATAGACAGGGGGCTCTACGAGCAGTACTTC; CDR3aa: CTSRPIDRGLYEQYF
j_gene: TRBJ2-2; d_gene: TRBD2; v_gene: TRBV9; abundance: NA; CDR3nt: TGTGCCAGCAGCGCGGGACTAGCGGGAGCCACCGGGGAGCTGTTTTTT; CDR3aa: CASSAGLAGATGELFF
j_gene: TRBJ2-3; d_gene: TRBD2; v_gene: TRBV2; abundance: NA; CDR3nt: TGTGCCAGCAGTGATAGGTCGGGAGGAACCACAGATACGCAGTATTTT; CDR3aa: CASSDRSGGTTDTQYF
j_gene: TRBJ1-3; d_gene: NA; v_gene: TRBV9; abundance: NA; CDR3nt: TGTGCCAGCAGCGTAGTTTCAGGGTACTCTGGAAACACCATATATTTT; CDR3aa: CASSVVSGYSGNTIYF
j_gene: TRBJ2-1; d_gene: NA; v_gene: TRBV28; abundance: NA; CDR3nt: TGTGCCAGCAGCCCCCTTACCAGGGTCAATGAGCAGTTCTTC; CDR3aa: CASSPLTRVNEQFF
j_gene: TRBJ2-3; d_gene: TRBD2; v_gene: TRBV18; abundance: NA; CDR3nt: TGTGCCAGCTCACAGGGACTAGCGGGAATGGCAGATACGCAGTATTTT; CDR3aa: CASSQGLAGMADTQYF
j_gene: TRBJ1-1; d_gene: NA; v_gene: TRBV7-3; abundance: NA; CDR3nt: TGTGCCAGCCGCCGAGTAGAAGGCACTGAAGCTTTCTTT; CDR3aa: CASRRVEGTEAFF
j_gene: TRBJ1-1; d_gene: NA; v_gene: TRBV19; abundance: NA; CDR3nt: TGTGCCAGTAGTATCCCTGGGTTGAACACTGAAGCTTTCTTT; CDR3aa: CASSIPGLNTEAFF
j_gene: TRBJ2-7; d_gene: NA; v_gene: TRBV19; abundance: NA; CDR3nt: TGTGCCAGTAGTAGGCAGGGGCTTAACGAGCAGTACTTC; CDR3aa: CASSRQGLNEQYF
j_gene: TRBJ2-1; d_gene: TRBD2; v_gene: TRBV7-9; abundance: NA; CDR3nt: TGTGCCAGCAGCTTAATCGGCGGGAGGAGCTCCTACAATGAGCAGTTCTTC; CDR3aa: CASSLIGGRSSYNEQFF
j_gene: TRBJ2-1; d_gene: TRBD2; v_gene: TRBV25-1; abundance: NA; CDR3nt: TGTGCCAGCAGCGGGACTAGCGGGAGTCCCGATGAGCAGTTCTTC; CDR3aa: CASSGTSGSPDEQFF
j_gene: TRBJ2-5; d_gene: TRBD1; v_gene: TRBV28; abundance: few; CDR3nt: TGTGCCAGCAGTTTCATCCGGGACAGGGTGCGAGAGACCCAGTACTTC; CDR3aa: CASSFIRDRVRETQYF